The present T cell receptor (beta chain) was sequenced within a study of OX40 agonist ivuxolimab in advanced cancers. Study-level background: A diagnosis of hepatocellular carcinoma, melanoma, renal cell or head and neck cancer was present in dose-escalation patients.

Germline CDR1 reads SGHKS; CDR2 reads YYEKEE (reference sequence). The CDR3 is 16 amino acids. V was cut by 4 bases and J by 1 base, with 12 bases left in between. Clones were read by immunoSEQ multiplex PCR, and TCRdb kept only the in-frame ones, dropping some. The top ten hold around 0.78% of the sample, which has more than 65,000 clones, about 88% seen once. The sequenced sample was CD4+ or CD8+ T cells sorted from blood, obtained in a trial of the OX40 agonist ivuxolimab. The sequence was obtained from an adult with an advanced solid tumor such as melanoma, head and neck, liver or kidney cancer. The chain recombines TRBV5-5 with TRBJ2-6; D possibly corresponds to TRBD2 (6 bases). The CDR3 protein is CASSPGGWSGANVLTF. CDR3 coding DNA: TGTGCCAGCAGCCCCGGGGGTTGGTCTGGGGCCAACGTCCTGACTTTC.